A single count supports the clone carrying this T cell receptor (beta chain). The antigen remains undetermined. Sequenced by immunoSEQ multiplex PCR; TCRdb stores in-frame clones only, minus some. This sample has around 100,000 clones; around 94% occur once, and the top ten carry about 2.2%. This specimen belongs to a study of T cell responses to AZD1222 COVID-19 vaccine. Study-wide findings and caveats: A rise in Spike-specific TCR breadth and depth followed two AZD1222 doses. The donor group comprised mostly white British people and more females; the analysis possibly underestimated clonal diversity. Every sample of the repertoires postdated the peak T cell response.

The germline V and J ends were trimmed by 4 bases and 12 bases, with 16 bases remaining between them. CDR3 length: 13 amino acids. Germline loops: CDR1 SGHDN, CDR2 FVKESK. This chain links TRBV14 with TRBJ2-1; D perhaps matches TRBD2 (6 bases). The specimen was peripheral blood, collected on day 0 of AZD1222 vaccination. The source of this sequence is an adult in good health. The CDR3 loop reads CASSRGGLGLQFF. CDR3 in DNA: TGTGCCAGCAGCCGAGGAGGGTTGGGCTTGCAGTTCTTC.